One T cell receptor (beta chain) is described in this entry. The data belong to a study of cytomegalovirus exposure and HLA in healthy donors. Both 60 Vbeta primers and 13 Jbeta primers went into the PCR. This table comes from immunoSEQ multiplex PCR, and its TCRdb copy is limited to in-frame clones, with some not included. Here the sample table reports 100,000 or so clones. Germline CDR1 SGHNT, CDR2 YYREEE (reference sequence). Unmatched junction bases numbered 2, after V lost 0 bases and J lost 2 bases. CDR3 length: 16 amino acids. V gene TRBV5-4 combines with J gene TRBJ1-4, with TRBD1 matching over 9 bases. The sample consisted of PBMCs. The receptor's source is a man aged 50 to 59 in good health and CMV-seronegative. CDR3 DNA: TGTGCCAGCAGCTTGGCGACAGGGGGGACTAATGAAAAACTGTTTTTT. Its translation is CASSLATGGTNEKLFF. The whole variable domain, remainder taken from reference TRBV5-4 and TRBJ1-4, is ETGVTQSPTHLIKTRGQQVTLRCSSQSGHNTVSWYQQALGQGPQFIFQYYREEENGRGNFPPRFSGLQFPNYSSELNVNALELDDSALYLCASSLATGGTNEKLFFGSGTQLSVL.